Each of the 29 T cell receptor beta chains below was sequenced from the same sample in a study of coeliac disease. Broader study findings: Control samples showed higher TRB and TRG clonality than intraepithelial and lamina propria samples in active celiac disease.

Assay: immunoSEQ multiplex PCR; the TCRdb copy retains only in-frame clones and omits some. The sample consists of over 6,500 clones, around 62% of them appearing once. Antigens of these TCRs are unknown. The source material was lamina propria lymphocytes from the gut. These receptors were taken from a woman aged 18-29 years with active celiac disease.

This rearrangement joins TRBV5-6 to TRBJ1-1, with D possibly TRBD1 on 6 matching bases. This CDR3 contains 15 residues. Germline CDR1 is SGHDT and CDR2 is YYEEEE. V lost 0 bases to trimming and J lost 0 bases, with 9 bases between them. This chain's CDR3 is CASSLGTAMNTEAFF. The CDR3 DNA reads TGTGCCAGCAGCTTGGGGACAGCCATGAACACTGAAGCTTTCTTT.

This clone was found a few times. V and J are TRBV5-1 and TRBJ2-3, with TRBD2 matching 8 bases. V shed 0 bases and J 5 bases; nucleotides not matched to a gene: 8. The germline CDR1 and CDR2 sequences are SGHRS and YFSETQ. This CDR3 region has 16 residues. The CDR3 DNA sequence: TGCGCCAGCAGCTTGGACACTAGCGGTGCAGGAGATACGCAGTATTTT. Protein sequence: CASSLDTSGAGDTQYF.

This clone appeared a few times. This rearrangement joins TRBV6-5 to TRBJ1-2; perhaps TRBD1 as D (5 bases). CDR1 is MNHEY and CDR2 is SVGAGI in the germline V gene. Deletions cut 2 bases from V and 7 bases from J, with 11 bases between. This CDR3 contains 13 residues. The CDR3 DNA sequence: TGTGCCAGCAGTTACCGCCGCGGGGGTGGCTACACCTTC. It is translated as CASSYRRGGGYTF.

The V call is TRBV14, the J call TRBJ1-1; D is perhaps TRBD1 (5 bases). V shed 1 base and J shed 0 bases, with 15 bases lying between them. CDR1 is SGHDN, CDR2 FVKESK, per germline. CDR3 length equals 17 residues. DNA for the CDR3: TGTGCCAGCAGCCAAGTCGGGCAGGGACTCGTGAACACTGAAGCTTTCTTT. It encodes CASSQVGQGLVNTEAFF.

The CDR3 reads CASSFVRGNTIYF. The CDR3 coding sequence is TGTGCCAGCAGTTTTGTCAGGGGAAACACCATATATTTT. V gene TRBV27 combines with J gene TRBJ1-3; no definite D call. The CDR3 covers 13 residues. The V gene's germline CDR1 is MNHEY and CDR2 SMNVEV (reference sequence). V dropped 3 bases and J dropped 4 bases, with 7 bases sitting between them.

V is TRBV30 and J is TRBJ1-5; 7 bases agree with TRBD1. The V gene's germline CDR1 is GTSNPN and CDR2 SVGIG (reference sequence). The V and J ends lost 2 bases and 0 bases, in that order; junction bases with no gene match: 10. This CDR3 contains 17 residues. CDR3 DNA sequence: TGTGCCTGGAGTAACGACAGGGTTTTATATAGCAATCAGCCCCAGCATTTT. It codes for CAWSNDRVLYSNQPQHF.

A word on this clone: Sequence at one end of the junction differs from germline and may be a read error. This rearrangement joins TRBV6-6 to TRBJ2-7; TRBD1 might be the D (6 bases). CDR3 size: 13 residues. Germline V gene lookup returns CDR1 MNHNY and CDR2 SVGAGI (reference sequence). The CDR3: CASSRGQFYEQHF. The DNA for the CDR3 is TGTGCCAGCAGCCGCGGACAGTTCTACGAGCAGCACTTC.

The chain carries TRBV7-9 and TRBJ2-5; a weak D match, TRBD1 (6 bases). V shed 4 bases and J shed 2 bases, with 17 bases lying between them. This CDR3 comprises 16 residues. CDR1 and CDR2 from the germline V gene are SEHNR and FQNEAQ (reference sequence). The chain's CDR3 is CASSWPTGSLQETQYF. CDR3 DNA sequence: TGTGCCAGCAGCTGGCCCACAGGGTCCTTACAAGAGACCCAGTACTTC.

In its sample, this clone was seen once. This chain links TRBV25-1 with TRBJ2-7; possible D gene TRBD2, 5 bases. CDR1 is MGHDK and CDR2 is SYGVNS in the germline V gene. The CDR3 covers 14 residues. V was shortened by 0 bases and J by 5 bases, with 11 bases between the two germline ends. CDR3 in DNA: TGTGCCAGCAGTGAATACAGAGGGTCGGACGAGCAGTACTTC. This sequence encodes CASSEYRGSDEQYF.

V gene TRBV19 combines with J gene TRBJ2-3; TRBD1 might be the D (6 bases). The CDR3 is 15 residues long. V was trimmed by 4 bases and J by 0 bases, leaving 11 bases between them. Germline loops: CDR1 LNHDA, CDR2 SQIVND (reference sequence). The CDR3 sequence: CASSRGTTSTDTQYF. The DNA for the CDR3 is TGTGCCAGTAGTAGGGGGACAACTAGCACAGATACGCAGTATTTT.

This clone was found a few times. CDR3 sequence reads: CASSFAGYNEQFF. The CDR3 DNA follows: TGCGCCAGCAGCTTTGCGGGGTACAATGAGCAGTTCTTC. The chain uses TRBV5-1 and TRBJ2-1; a possible D gene is TRBD2 (6 bases). V lost 2 bases to trimming and J lost 4 bases, with 7 bases between them. This CDR3 is built from 13 residues. The germline gives CDR1 SGHRS, CDR2 YFSETQ.

This sequence joins TRBV25-1 and TRBJ1-2, with no clear D. The CDR3 consists of 14 residues. V lost 6 bases and J lost 8, with 19 bases in between. In germline, CDR1 is MGHDK, CDR2 SYGVNS. CDR3 nucleotides: TGTGCCAGCAGCGCAAAGGGAGCATGGGCGGGCTACACCTTC. The encoded protein is CASSAKGAWAGYTF.

The genes are TRBV10-1 and TRBJ2-5; 9 nucleotides line up with TRBD1. This CDR3 contains 17 residues. The J segment lost 5 bases and the V segment lost 4 bases, leaving 14 bases of the junction unmatched. Germline V gene lookup returns CDR1 WNHNN and CDR2 SYGVQD (reference sequence). The CDR3 sequence is CASSAARSQGARETQYF. The CDR3 nucleotides are TGCGCCAGCAGTGCGGCACGATCACAGGGGGCCCGGGAGACCCAGTACTTC.

This chain connects TRBV7-6 to TRBJ2-1; the match to TRBD2 covers 15 bases. CDR1 is SGHVS, CDR2 FNYEAQ, per germline. J gave up 4 bases and V 4 bases, and 5 bases lay outside the gene matches. The CDR3 totals 17 residues. CDR3 DNA: TGTGCCAGCAGCTCGCCGGGACTAGCGGGGGGTTACAATGAGCAGTTCTTC. Translated, it gives CASSSPGLAGGYNEQFF.

The rearrangement joins TRBV27 to TRBJ2-5, with unresolved D. The end of the DNA is better explained by TRBJ2-7, so the J call may be wrong. Germline assignment: CDR1 MNHEY and CDR2 SMNVEV (reference sequence). This CDR3 is 17 amino acids long. The CDR3 is CASSLSLWSWRWYEQYF. The CDR3 nucleotides are TGTGCCAGCAGTTTAAGTCTCTGGTCCTGGCGGTGGTACGAGCAGTACTTC.

CDR3 nucleotide sequence: TGCGCCAGCAGCCCCGGACAGGGCCGCGAGCAGTACTTC. This encodes CASSPGQGREQYF. V gene TRBV5-1 combines with J gene TRBJ2-7, with 8 positions matching TRBD1. The length of the CDR3 is 13 residues. Germline assignment: CDR1 SGHRS and CDR2 YFSETQ. The V segment lost 4 bases and the J segment 6 bases; nucleotides outside the gene matches: 6.

The rearrangement uses TRBV7-2 and TRBJ1-2, with 10 bases identical to TRBD1. With 4 bases clipped from V and 10 bases from J, the junction kept 6 bases outside the gene matches. CDR1 SGHTA and CDR2 FQGNSA come from the germline V gene. This CDR3 contains 13 residues. CDR3 amino acids: CASSSGTGEVYTF. As DNA, the CDR3 is TGTGCCAGCAGCTCCGGGACAGGGGAAGTCTACACCTTC. Combining the CDR3 with reference TRBV7-2 and TRBJ1-2 gives the whole variable domain GAGVSQSPSNKVTEKGKDVELRCDPISGHTALYWYRQSLGQGLEFLIYFQGNSAPDKSGLPSDRFSAERTGGSVSTLTIQRTQQEDSAVYLCASSSGTGEVYTFGSGTRLTVV.

This chain uses TRBV29-1 with TRBJ2-3; 10 bases are a match to TRBD1. The germline CDR1 and CDR2 sequences are SQVTM and ANQGSEA. This CDR3 spans 16 amino acids. V was clipped by 4 bases and J by 4 bases; unmatched bases: 11. CDR3 sequence: CSVAFVGQGRADTQYF. CDR3 nucleotides: TGCAGCGTTGCTTTTGTGGGACAGGGGAGAGCAGATACGCAGTATTTT.

The genes are TRBV5-4 and TRBJ1-1, with D unclear. There are 15 residues in the CDR3. Germline CDR1 is SGHNT and CDR2 is YYREEE (reference sequence). V lost 4 bases to trimming and J lost 5 bases, with 18 bases between them. CDR3 nucleotide sequence: TGTGCCAGCAGCCCTTCTTCGACCCGGGGAACTGAAGCTTTCTTT. This translates into CASSPSSTRGTEAFF.

The V and J genes are TRBV28 and TRBJ2-5, with 9 bases fitting TRBD2. The tail of the sequence fits TRBJ2-7 better, so the J call may be wrong. The CDR3 is 15 residues long. The germline V gene encodes CDR1 MDHEN and CDR2 SYDVKM. CDR3 loop: CASSRLAAITYEQYF. CDR3 coding DNA: TGTGCCAGCAGCAGACTAGCGGCGATCACCTACGAGCAGTACTTC.

The chain links TRBV10-1 to TRBJ2-3; 8 bases are a match to TRBD2. The trim removed 1 base at V and 0 bases at J, leaving 3 bases unmatched. Germline V CDR1 and CDR2: WNHNN, SYGVQD (reference sequence). This CDR3 spans 16 amino acids. This CDR3 is CASSELRGGSTDTQYF. The CDR3 nucleotides read TGCGCCAGCAGTGAGTTACGGGGGGGGAGCACAGATACGCAGTATTTT.

The J gene is TRBJ1-3, the V gene TRBV5-1; D unclear. The germline gives CDR1 SGHRS, CDR2 YFSETQ. V was trimmed by 2 bases and J by 0 bases, leaving 6 bases between them. This CDR3 has 14 amino acids. CDR3 loop: CASSLVSSGNTIYF. CDR3 bases: TGCGCCAGCAGCTTAGTCAGCTCTGGAAACACCATATATTTT. Filled out from reference TRBV5-1 and TRBJ1-3, the complete variable domain reads KAGVTQTPRYLIKTRGQQVTLSCSPISGHRSVSWYQQTPGQGLQFLFEYFSETQRNKGNFPGRFSGRQFSNSRSEMNVSTLELGDSALYLCASSLVSSGNTIYFGEGSWLTVV.

The V call is TRBV5-1, the J call TRBJ2-2, with a possible D match to TRBD1 (6 bases). The V and J ends lost 3 bases and 2 bases respectively, with 11 bases between them. This CDR3 is 15 amino acids long. The V gene's germline CDR1 is SGHRS and CDR2 YFSETQ. The DNA of the CDR3 is TGCGCCAGCAGCTCCCAGGGGCTAAACACCGGGGAGCTGTTTTTT. Its protein product is CASSSQGLNTGELFF.

J is TRBJ1-5 and V is TRBV19; 7 nucleotides align to TRBD1. The V gene's germline CDR1 is LNHDA and CDR2 SQIVND (reference sequence). There are 14 residues in the CDR3. J was trimmed by 2 bases and V by 4 bases; bases with no gene match: 2. The CDR3 region is CASSTTGGNQPQHF. For the CDR3, the DNA is TGTGCCAGTAGTACCACAGGGGGCAATCAGCCCCAGCATTTT.

In nucleotides, the CDR3 is TGTGCCTGTAAGCGGACCTCCCCCTACAATGAGCAGTTCTTC. Its protein is CACKRTSPYNEQFF. The chain joins TRBV30 to TRBJ2-1; tentative D call: TRBD2 (5 bases). The CDR3 totals 14 residues. Trimming took off 6 bases at V and 2 bases at J, with 14 bases between the two ends. CDR1 is GTSNPN, CDR2 SVGIG, per germline (reference sequence).

The chain couples TRBV9 to TRBJ1-2; D is perhaps TRBD1 (5 bases). V lost 3 bases to trimming and J lost 5 bases, with 8 bases between them. Germline V lookup: CDR1 SGDLS, CDR2 YYNGEE. The CDR3 is 12 amino acids. The CDR3 loop reads CASSAGGYGYTF. Written as DNA, the CDR3 is TGTGCCAGCAGCGCGGGGGGGTATGGCTACACCTTC.

This clone was seen only a few times. The rearrangement links TRBV19 to TRBJ2-1; no clear D. V lost 5 bases and J 7 bases, leaving 9 bases between the germline ends. In germline, CDR1 is LNHDA, CDR2 SQIVND (reference sequence). CDR3 size: 12 residues. The CDR3 DNA reads as TGTGCCAGTAGTGCGGTTCGGAATGAGCAGTTCTTC. It yields the protein CASSAVRNEQFF.

V and J are TRBV5-1 and TRBJ2-7; D call uncertain. Germline CDR1 reads SGHRS; CDR2 reads YFSETQ. The CDR3 is 14 residues long. Trimming pared 7 bases from V and 1 base from J, leaving 15 bases between. CDR3 in amino acids: CASRSPDSSYEQYF. In nucleotides, the CDR3 is TGCGCCAGCCGGAGCCCCGATTCTTCCTACGAGCAGTACTTC.

V gene TRBV5-1 combines with J gene TRBJ2-1; 7 bases agree with TRBD2. This CDR3 has 15 amino acids. Trimming cost V 2 bases and J 2 bases; bases outside gene matches: 4. CDR1 SGHRS and CDR2 YFSETQ come from the germline V gene. The CDR3 nucleotides read TGCGCCAGCAGCTTCCAGAGCGGGACCTACAATGAGCAGTTCTTC. Protein: CASSFQSGTYNEQFF.